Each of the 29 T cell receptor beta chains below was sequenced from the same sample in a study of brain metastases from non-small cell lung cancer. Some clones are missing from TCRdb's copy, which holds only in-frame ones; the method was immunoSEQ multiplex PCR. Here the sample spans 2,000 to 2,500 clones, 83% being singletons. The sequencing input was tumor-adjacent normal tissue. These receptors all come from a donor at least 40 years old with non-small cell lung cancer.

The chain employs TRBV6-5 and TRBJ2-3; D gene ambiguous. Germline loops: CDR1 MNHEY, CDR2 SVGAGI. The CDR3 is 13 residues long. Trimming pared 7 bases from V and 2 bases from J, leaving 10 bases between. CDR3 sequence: CASTHGDTDTQYF. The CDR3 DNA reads TGTGCCAGCACCCACGGCGACACAGATACGCAGTATTTT.

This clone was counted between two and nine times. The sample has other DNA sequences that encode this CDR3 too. The CDR3 region is CASGVHNQPQHF. CDR3 sequence (DNA): TGTGCCAGCGGGGTGCATAATCAGCCCCAGCATTTT. The chain uses TRBV19 and TRBJ1-5; no clear D gene. The length of the CDR3 is 12 residues. CDR1 is LNHDA, CDR2 SQIVND, per germline (reference sequence). V gave up 9 bases and J gave up 4 bases, with 10 bases separating them. Supplemented by reference TRBV19 and TRBJ1-5, the full variable domain reads DGGITQSPKYLFRKEGQNVTLSCEQNLNHDAMYWYRQDPGQGLRLIYYSQIVNDFQKGDIAEGYSVSREKKESFPLTVTSAQKNPTAFYLCASGVHNQPQHFGDGTRLSIL.

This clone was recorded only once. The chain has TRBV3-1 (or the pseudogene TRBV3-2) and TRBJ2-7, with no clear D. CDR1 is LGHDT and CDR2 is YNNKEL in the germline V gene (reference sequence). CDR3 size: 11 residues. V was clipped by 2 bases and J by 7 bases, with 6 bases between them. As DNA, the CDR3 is TGTGCCAGCAGCCAAAATGTTGAGCAGTACTTC. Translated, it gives CASSQNVEQYF.

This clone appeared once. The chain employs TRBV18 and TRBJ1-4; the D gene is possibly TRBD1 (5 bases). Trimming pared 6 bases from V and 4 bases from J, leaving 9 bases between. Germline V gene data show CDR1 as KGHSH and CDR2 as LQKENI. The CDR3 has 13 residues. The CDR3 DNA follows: TGTGCCAGCTCCGGGACGGTTAATGAAAAACTGTTTTTT. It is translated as CASSGTVNEKLFF.

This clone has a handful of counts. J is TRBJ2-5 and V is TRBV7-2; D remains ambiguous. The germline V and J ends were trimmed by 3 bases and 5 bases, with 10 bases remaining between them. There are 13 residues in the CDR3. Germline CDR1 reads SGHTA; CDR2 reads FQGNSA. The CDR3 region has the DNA TGTGCCAGCAGCTTTGGAACGCGGGAGACCCAGTACTTC. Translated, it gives CASSFGTRETQYF.

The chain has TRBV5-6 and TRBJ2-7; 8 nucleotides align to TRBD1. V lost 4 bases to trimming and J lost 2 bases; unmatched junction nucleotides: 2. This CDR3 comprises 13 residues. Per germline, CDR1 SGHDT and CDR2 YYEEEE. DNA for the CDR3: TGTGCCAGCAGCCTCAGGGGGCCCTACGAGCAGTACTTC. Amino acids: CASSLRGPYEQYF.

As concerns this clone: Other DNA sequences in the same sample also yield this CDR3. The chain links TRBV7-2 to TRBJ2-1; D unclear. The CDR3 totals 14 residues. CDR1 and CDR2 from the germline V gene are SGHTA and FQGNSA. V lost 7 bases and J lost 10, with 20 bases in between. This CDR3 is CASTSPGSHTEQFF. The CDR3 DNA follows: TGTGCCAGCACTTCGCCGGGCTCCCATACGGAGCAGTTCTTC.

CDR3 sequence: CASSSFHSSNYGYTF. The CDR3 DNA sequence: TGTGCCAGCAGTTCCTTCCACAGTTCTAACTATGGCTACACCTTC. The V and J genes are TRBV28 and TRBJ1-2, with D unresolved. The CDR3 consists of 15 residues. The V end was cut by 4 bases, the J end by 0 bases, with 12 bases between. Per the germline V gene, CDR1 is MDHEN and CDR2 is SYDVKM.

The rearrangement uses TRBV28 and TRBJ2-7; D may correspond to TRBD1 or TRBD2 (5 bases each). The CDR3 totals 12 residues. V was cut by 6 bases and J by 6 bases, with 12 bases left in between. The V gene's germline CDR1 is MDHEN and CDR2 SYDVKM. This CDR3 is CASSQPGREQYF. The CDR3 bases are TGTGCCAGCAGCCAACCGGGGCGCGAGCAGTACTTC.

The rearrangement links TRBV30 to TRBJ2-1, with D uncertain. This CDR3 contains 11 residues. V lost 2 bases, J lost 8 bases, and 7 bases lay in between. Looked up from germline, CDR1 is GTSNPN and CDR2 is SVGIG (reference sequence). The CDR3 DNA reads TGTGCCTGGAGTAAAGACTATGAGCAGTTCTTC. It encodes CAWSKDYEQFF.

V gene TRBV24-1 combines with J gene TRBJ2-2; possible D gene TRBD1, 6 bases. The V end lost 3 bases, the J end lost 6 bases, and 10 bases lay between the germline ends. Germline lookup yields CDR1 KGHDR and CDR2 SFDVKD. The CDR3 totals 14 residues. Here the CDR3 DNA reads TGTGCCACCAGTGATCTTAACAGGGCCGGGGAGCTGTTTTTT. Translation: CATSDLNRAGELFF.

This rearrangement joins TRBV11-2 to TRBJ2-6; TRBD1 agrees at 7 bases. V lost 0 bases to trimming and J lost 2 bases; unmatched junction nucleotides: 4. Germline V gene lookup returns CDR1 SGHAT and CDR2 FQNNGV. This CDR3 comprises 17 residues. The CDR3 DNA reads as TGTGCCAGCAGCTTAGATCAAGACAGGGCTGGGGCCAACGTCCTGACTTTC. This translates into CASSLDQDRAGANVLTF.

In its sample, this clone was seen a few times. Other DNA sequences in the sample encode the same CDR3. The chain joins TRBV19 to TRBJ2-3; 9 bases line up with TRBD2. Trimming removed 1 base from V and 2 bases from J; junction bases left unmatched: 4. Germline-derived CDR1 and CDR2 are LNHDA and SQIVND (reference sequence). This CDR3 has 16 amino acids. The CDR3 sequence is CASSIGLAASTDTQYF. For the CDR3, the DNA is TGTGCCAGTAGTATAGGACTAGCGGCATCCACAGATACGCAGTATTTT.

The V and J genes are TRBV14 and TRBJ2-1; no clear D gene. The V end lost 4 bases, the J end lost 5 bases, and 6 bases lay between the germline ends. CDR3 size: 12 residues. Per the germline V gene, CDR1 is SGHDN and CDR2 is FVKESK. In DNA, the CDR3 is TGTGCCAGCAGCCGCTACGACAATGAGCAGTTCTTC. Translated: CASSRYDNEQFF.

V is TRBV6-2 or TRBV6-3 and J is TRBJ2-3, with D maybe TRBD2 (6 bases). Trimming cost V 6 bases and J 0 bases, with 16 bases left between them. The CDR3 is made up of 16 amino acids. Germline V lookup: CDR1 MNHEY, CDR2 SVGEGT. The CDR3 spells CASSLIGAGSTDTQYF. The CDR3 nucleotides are TGTGCCAGCAGCCTCATTGGAGCGGGTAGCACAGATACGCAGTATTTT.

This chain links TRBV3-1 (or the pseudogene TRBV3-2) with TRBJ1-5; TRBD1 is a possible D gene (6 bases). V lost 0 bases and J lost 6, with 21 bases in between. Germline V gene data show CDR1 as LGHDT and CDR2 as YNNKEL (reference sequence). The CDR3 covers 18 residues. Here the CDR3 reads CASSQETTDSPQFQPQHF. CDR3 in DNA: TGTGCCAGCAGCCAAGAAACTACGGACAGTCCCCAATTTCAGCCCCAGCATTTT.

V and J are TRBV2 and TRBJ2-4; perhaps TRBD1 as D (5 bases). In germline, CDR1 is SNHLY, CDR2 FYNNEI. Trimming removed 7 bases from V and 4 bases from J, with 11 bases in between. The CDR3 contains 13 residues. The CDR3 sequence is CASKEDSKNIQYF. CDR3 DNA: TGTGCCAGCAAGGAAGACAGTAAAAACATTCAGTACTTC.

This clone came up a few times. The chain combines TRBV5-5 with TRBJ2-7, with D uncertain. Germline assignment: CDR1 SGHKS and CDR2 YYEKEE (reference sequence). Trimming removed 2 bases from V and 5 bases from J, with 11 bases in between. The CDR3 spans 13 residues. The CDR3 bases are TGTGCCAGCAGCTTTCTAGGCCAAGACGAGCAGTACTTC. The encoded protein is CASSFLGQDEQYF. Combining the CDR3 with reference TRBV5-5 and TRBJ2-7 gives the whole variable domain DAGVTQSPTHLIKTRGQQVTLRCSPISGHKSVSWYQQVLGQGPQFIFQYYEKEERGRGNFPDRFSARQFPNYSSELNVNALLLGDSALYLCASSFLGQDEQYFGPGTRLTVT.

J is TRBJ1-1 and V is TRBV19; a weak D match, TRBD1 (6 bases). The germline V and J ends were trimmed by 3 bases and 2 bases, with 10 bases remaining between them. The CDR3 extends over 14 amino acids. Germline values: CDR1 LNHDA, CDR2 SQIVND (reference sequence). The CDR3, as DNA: TGTGCCAGTAGTATCTGGACAGCCAACACTGAAGCTTTCTTT. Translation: CASSIWTANTEAFF.

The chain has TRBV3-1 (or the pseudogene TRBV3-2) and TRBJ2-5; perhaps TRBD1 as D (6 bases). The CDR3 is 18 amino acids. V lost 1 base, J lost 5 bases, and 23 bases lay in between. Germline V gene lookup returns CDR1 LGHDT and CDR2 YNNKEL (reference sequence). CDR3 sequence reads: CASSQGPPDSPQGETQYF. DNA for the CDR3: TGTGCCAGCAGCCAAGGGCCCCCTGACTCTCCGCAGGGGGAGACCCAGTACTTC.

CDR3 in amino acids: CATSATSGFGNTEAFF. The CDR3 nucleotides read TGTGCCACCAGCGCAACCTCAGGGTTTGGGAACACTGAAGCTTTCTTT. V and J are TRBV24-1 and TRBJ1-1; D might be TRBD1 (5 bases). Trimming took off 7 bases at V and 1 base at J, with 18 bases between the two ends. The CDR3 is 16 residues long. Germline V lookup: CDR1 KGHDR, CDR2 SFDVKD.

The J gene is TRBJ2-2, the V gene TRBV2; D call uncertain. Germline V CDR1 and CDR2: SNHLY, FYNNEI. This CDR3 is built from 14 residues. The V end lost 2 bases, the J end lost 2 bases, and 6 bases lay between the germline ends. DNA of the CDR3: TGTGCCAGCAGTGAAAACATAAACACCGGGGAGCTGTTTTTT. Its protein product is CASSENINTGELFF.

The CDR3: CATSVDGDEQYF. DNA of the CDR3: TGTGCCACCAGTGTCGACGGAGACGAGCAGTACTTC. The chain joins TRBV15 to TRBJ2-7; D remains ambiguous. The CDR3 runs 12 residues. Germline V gene data show CDR1 as LNHNV and CDR2 as YYDKDF (reference sequence). The ends were cut back, 6 bases at V and 5 bases at J, with 11 bases in the middle. Together with reference TRBV15 and TRBJ2-7, the CDR3 gives the full variable domain: DAMVIQNPRYQVTQFGKPVTLSCSQTLNHNVMYWYQQKSSQAPKLLFHYYDKDFNNEADTPDNFQSRRPNTSFCFLDIRSPGLGDTAMYLCATSVDGDEQYFGPGTRLTVT.

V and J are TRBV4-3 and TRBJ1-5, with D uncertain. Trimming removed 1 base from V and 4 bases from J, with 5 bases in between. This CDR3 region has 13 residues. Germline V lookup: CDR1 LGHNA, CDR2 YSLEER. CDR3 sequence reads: CASSQGENQPQHF. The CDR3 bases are TGCGCCAGCAGCCAAGGGGAAAATCAGCCCCAGCATTTT.

The CDR3 is CASSYRISHTEAFF. The CDR3 DNA is TGTGCCAGCAGTTACAGGATCTCCCACACTGAAGCTTTCTTT. The chain recombines TRBV6-5 with TRBJ1-1, with D unresolved. The CDR3 covers 14 residues. V was clipped by 2 bases and J by 3 bases, with 10 bases between them. CDR1 MNHEY and CDR2 SVGAGI come from the germline V gene.

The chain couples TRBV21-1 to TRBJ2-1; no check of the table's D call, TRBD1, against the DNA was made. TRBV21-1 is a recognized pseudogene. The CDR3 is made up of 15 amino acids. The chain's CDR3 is CASSYRDRAINEQFF. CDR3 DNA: TGTGCCAGCAGCTACCGGGACAGGGCTATCAATGAGCAGTTCTTC.

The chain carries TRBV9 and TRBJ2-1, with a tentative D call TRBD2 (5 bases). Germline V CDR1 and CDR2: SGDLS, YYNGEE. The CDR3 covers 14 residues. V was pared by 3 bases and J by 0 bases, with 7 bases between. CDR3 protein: CASSGGSSYNEQFF. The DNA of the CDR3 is TGTGCCAGCAGCGGTGGGAGCTCCTACAATGAGCAGTTCTTC.

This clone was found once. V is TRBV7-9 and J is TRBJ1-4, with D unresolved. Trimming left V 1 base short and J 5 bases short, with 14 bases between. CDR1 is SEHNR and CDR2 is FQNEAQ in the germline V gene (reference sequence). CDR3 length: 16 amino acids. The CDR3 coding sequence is TGTGCCAGCAGCTTAGAAAGGTACCGCGAGAATGAAAAACTGTTTTTT. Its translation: CASSLERYRENEKLFF.

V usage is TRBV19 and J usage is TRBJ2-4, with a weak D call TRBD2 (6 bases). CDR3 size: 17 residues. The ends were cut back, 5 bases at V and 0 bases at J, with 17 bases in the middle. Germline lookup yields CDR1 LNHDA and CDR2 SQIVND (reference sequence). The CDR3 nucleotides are TGTGCCAGTAGTTCTTCTCGGGGGTCCCTAGCCAAAAACATTCAGTACTTC. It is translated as CASSSSRGSLAKNIQYF.